The following is a T cell receptor beta chain sequence with its context. This clonotype was detected a few times. Its antigen remains undetermined. No base-level quality is on record; no much larger clone is a single base apart. The record originates from a study of T cells after yellow fever vaccination (dated by TCRdb to the late 2010s). As for the study more broadly: The SMART-Seq v4 Ultra Low Input RNA kit was used to prepare libraries from fractions with low cell numbers. To follow T-cell clones before and after both primary and booster YFV17D yellow fever vaccination, bulk TCR alpha and beta repertoires underwent longitudinal sequencing. Blood was drawn at multiple timepoints before and after primary and secondary immunization, with bulk PBMC replicates and cell subsets isolated. Two healthy male donors, one aged 18 to 30 and one aged 30 to 40 years, made up the cohort. Paper-wide results and their limitations: The study included only two donors, which limits how far the findings can be generalized. The secondary T-cell response was weaker than the primary response but faster, peaking on day 5 instead of day 15. After the booster, most of the clones that had expanded following primary vaccination were detected again (just under 97% of CD4 and 85% to 90% of CD8), which suggests that memory was broadly maintained. FACS-sorted repertoires could contain abundant contaminating clonotypes from the bulk population, so computational filtering was required. A small share of clonotypes occurred in both CD4 and CD8 compartments, likely arising from convergent recombination.

TCRdb lists the instrument as Illumina NovaSeq 6000. TCR cDNA was made using 5'RACE template switching, a step that added a universal primer site and unique molecular identifiers. cDNA synthesis was primed from both the TCR alpha and TCR beta constant segments. Library amplification used two PCR steps, and the second PCR step added sample barcodes and sequencing adapters. Sequencing of libraries was done on Illumina HiSeq 2500 (2x100 bp) or NovaSeq (2x150 bp). The published analysis was carried out like this. Reads were demultiplexed and collapsed into UMI consensus sequences with MIGEC, and V(D)J alignment was performed with MiXCR. Using edgeR on replicate PBMC samples, clonotypes were called vaccine-responding if FDR was below 0.01 and the log2 fold change was above 5 up to day 15. Each bulk clonotype was labeled CD4 or CD8 based on which sequenced repertoire, CD4 or CD8, contained the clonotype at higher abundance. Clones were called with MiXCR by TCRdb after fastp trimmed the public reads at Q25, and only in-frame beta chains were retained. Rows matching on CDR3 protein sequence are summarized as one entry with the most common DNA and genes. Here the V and J calls rest on TCRdb's processing, not on the authors' analysis. This sample is represented by around 200,000 distinct CDR3 sequences; 11% of them were singletons. The ten most abundant clones make up less than 40% of the sample.

V is cut by 0 bases and J by 4 bases, and the space between the germline ends is 10 bases. CDR1 LGHNA and CDR2 YSLEER were looked up in the germline V gene. The CDR3 goes from the cysteine to the phenylalanine over 16 residues. The sequence is cut down to CDR3 DNA, 48 bases in frame from base 1. The sample's treatment or condition label is to be understood as: live attenuated yellow fever vaccine strain. A standard Ficoll-Paque protocol was used to isolate PBMCs from peripheral blood. Dynabeads CD4 and CD8 positive selection kits were used to isolate the CD4 and CD8 T-cell fractions. TriZol was used to extract RNA from bulk PBMCs, CD4 and CD8 fractions, and dextramer-positive and dextramer-negative fractions.

The specimen was CD8+ T cells sorted from PBMCs, collected 15 days after the yellow fever booster vaccination. The chain is encoded by TRBV4-3 joined to TRBJ2-6; the D gene is perhaps TRBD2, on 6 matching bases. The receptor was isolated from a man younger than 35 who received the YFV17D yellow fever vaccine. The sequence in DNA is TGCGCCAGCAGCCAAGAGGGCGGGGCCGGGGCCAACGTCCTGACTTTC. It codes for CASSQEGGAGANVLTF.